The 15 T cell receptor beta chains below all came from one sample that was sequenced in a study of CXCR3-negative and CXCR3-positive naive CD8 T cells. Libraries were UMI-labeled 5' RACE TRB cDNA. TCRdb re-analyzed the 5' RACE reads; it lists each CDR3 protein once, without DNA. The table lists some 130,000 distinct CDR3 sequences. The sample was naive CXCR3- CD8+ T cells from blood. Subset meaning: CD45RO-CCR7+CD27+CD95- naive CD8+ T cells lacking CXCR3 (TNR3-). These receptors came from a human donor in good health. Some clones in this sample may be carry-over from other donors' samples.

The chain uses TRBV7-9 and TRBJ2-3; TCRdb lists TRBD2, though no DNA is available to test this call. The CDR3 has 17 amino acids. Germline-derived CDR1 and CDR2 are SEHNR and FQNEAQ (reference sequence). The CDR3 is CASSSGSGGSSTDTQYF.

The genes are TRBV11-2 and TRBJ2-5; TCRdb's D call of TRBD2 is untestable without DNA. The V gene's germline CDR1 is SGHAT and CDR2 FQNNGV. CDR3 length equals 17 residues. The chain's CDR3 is CASSLVGSGGAGETQYF.

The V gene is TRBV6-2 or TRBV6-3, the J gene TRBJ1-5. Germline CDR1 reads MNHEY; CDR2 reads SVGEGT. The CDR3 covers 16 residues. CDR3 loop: CASRLTSDISNQPQHF.

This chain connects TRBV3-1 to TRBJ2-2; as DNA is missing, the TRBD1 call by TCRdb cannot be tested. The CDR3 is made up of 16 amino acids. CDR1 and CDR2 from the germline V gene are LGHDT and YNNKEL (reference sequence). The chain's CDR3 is CASSHGQGPNTGELFF.

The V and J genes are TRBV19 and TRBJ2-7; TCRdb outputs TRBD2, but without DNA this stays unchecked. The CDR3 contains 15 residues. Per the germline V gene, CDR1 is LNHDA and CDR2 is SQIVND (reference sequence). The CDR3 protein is CASRLRTSGSYEQYF.

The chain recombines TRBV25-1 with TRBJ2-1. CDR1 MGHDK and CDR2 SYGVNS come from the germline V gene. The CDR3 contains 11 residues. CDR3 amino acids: CASSVGTEQFF.

The CDR3 reads CASSSPEGRSNQPQHF. The J gene is TRBJ1-5, the V gene TRBV28. The germline V gene has CDR1 MDHEN and CDR2 SYDVKM. This CDR3 is 16 amino acids long.

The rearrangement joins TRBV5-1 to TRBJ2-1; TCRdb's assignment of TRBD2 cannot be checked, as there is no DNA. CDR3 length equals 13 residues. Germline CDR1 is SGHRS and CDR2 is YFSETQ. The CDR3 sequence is CASSLVAGNEQFF.

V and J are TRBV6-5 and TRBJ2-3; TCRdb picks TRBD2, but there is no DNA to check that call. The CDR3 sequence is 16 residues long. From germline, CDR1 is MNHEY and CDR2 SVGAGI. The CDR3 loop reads CASSYLGAGGTDTQYF.

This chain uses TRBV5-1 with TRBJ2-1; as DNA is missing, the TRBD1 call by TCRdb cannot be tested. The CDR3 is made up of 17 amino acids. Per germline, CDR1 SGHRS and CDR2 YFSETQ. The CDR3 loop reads CASSLAFNLRGYNEQFF.

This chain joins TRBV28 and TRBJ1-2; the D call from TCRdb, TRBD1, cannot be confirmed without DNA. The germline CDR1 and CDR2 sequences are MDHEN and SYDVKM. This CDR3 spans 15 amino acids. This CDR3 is CASSLTGGANYGYTF.

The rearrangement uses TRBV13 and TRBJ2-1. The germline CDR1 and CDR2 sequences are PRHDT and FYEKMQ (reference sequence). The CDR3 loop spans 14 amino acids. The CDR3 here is CASSLAQLVREQFF.

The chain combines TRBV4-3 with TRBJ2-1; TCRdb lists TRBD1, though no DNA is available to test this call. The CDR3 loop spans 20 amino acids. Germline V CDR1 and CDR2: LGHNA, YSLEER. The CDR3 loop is CASSEDRDRGRGGAYNEQFF.

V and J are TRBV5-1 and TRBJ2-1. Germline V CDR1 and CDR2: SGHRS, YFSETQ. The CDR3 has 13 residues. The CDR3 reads CASSLESINEQFF.

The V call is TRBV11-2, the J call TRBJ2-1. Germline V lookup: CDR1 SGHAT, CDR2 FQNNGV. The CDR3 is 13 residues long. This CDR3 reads CASSPDPGNEQFF.